Listed here are 23 T cell receptor beta chains from one sample, sequenced in a study of STAT5B mutations in CD4+ large granular lymphocyte leukemia. TCRdb keeps only in-frame clones here, not all; method: immunoSEQ multiplex PCR. The sample lists some 45,000 clones, 65% to 90% occurring once. The sample taken for sequencing was CD4+ T cells from blood buffy coats. These receptors came from a human donor in good health.

This rearrangement joins TRBV29-1 to TRBJ1-1, with D hard to call. There are 11 residues in the CDR3. From germline, CDR1 is SQVTM and CDR2 ANQGSEA. Between the trimmed V and J ends, which lost 2 bases and 5 bases, there was a span of 6 bases. CDR3 sequence reads: CSVESGTEAFF. As DNA, the CDR3 is TGCAGCGTTGAATCGGGGACTGAAGCTTTCTTT.

V is TRBV2 and J is TRBJ2-7; 7 bases line up with TRBD2. Germline V lookup: CDR1 SNHLY, CDR2 FYNNEI. The CDR3 covers 12 residues. V lost 6 bases and J lost 6; bases outside the gene matches: 5. Written as DNA, the CDR3 is TGTGCCAGCAGACTAGCGCTAACCGAGCAGTACTTC. It encodes CASRLALTEQYF. Variable domain in full (rest from reference TRBV2 and TRBJ2-7): EPEVTQTPSHQVTQMGQEVILRCVPISNHLYFYWYRQILGQKVEFLVSFYNNEISEKSEIFDDQFSVERPDGSNFTLKIRSTKLEDSAMYFCASRLALTEQYFGPGTRLTVT.

J is TRBJ1-1 and V is TRBV6-1, with D possibly being TRBD1 (5 bases). Deletions cut 1 base from V and 12 bases from J, with 18 bases between. CDR1 is MNHNS, CDR2 SASEGT, per germline. The length of the CDR3 is 14 residues. CDR3 protein: CASSEVVQGTATFF. DNA of the CDR3: TGTGCCAGCAGTGAAGTGGTGCAGGGAACGGCGACTTTCTTT.

V and J are TRBV6-1 and TRBJ2-7, with D perhaps given as TRBD1 or TRBD2 (5 bases each). The germline V gene has CDR1 MNHNS and CDR2 SASEGT. CDR3 size: 15 residues. Trimming stripped 5 bases from V and 3 bases from J, with 17 bases between. This chain's CDR3 is CASSRLRDANYEQYF. The CDR3, as DNA: TGTGCCAGCAGTAGGCTCCGGGACGCAAACTACGAGCAGTACTTC.

This clone was counted a few times. This rearrangement joins TRBV5-4 to TRBJ1-1; D remains unclear. CDR3 length: 16 residues. CDR1 is SGHNT, CDR2 YYREEE, per germline (reference sequence). Trimming shortened V by 0 bases and J by 1 base, and 13 bases separated the two germline ends. The CDR3, as DNA: TGTGCCAGCAGCTTGGCCAGGCCCATTACGAACACTGAAGCTTTCTTT. Protein product: CASSLARPITNTEAFF.

The rearrangement joins TRBV7-2 to TRBJ1-3; TRBD1 matches 11 bases. CDR3 length: 16 residues. With 2 bases clipped from V and 4 bases from J, the junction kept 4 bases outside the gene matches. Germline values: CDR1 SGHTA, CDR2 FQGNSA. CDR3 sequence: CASSLQGQGVGNTIYF. CDR3 DNA sequence: TGTGCCAGCAGCTTACAGGGACAGGGGGTCGGAAACACCATATATTTT.

This clone was counted once. J is TRBJ2-1 and V is TRBV28, with D hard to call. CDR1 is MDHEN, CDR2 SYDVKM, per germline. Trimming cost V 5 bases and J 0 bases, with 14 bases left between them. The CDR3 contains 16 residues. This CDR3 reads CASSPVRVSSYNEQFF. The CDR3 DNA reads as TGTGCCAGCAGTCCGGTTCGGGTGAGCTCCTACAATGAGCAGTTCTTC.

The chain recombines TRBV4-2 with TRBJ1-1, with 7 bases lining up with TRBD1. V lost 2 bases to trimming and J lost 11 bases; unmatched junction nucleotides: 11. Germline V gene data show CDR1 as LGHNA and CDR2 as YNFKEQ. The CDR3 spans 14 residues. The CDR3 sequence: CASSQPDRPELAFF. DNA for the CDR3: TGTGCCAGCAGCCAACCGGACAGGCCAGAACTGGCTTTCTTT.

V is TRBV28 and J is TRBJ1-5, with a weak D call TRBD1 (6 bases). The CDR3 loop spans 15 amino acids. CDR1 is MDHEN, CDR2 SYDVKM, per germline. Trimming stripped 11 bases from V and 7 bases from J, with 24 bases between. DNA for the CDR3: TGTGCCGCAAGAAGGGACACCGGCGGAGAGCAGCCCCAGCATTTT. Translation gives CAARRDTGGEQPQHF.

The CDR3 DNA reads TGTGCCATCAGTGCGGAGGGGGTCAACTATGGCTACACCTTC. Translated, it gives CAISAEGVNYGYTF. The gene calls are TRBV10-3 and TRBJ1-2; D perhaps matches TRBD1 (6 bases). V lost 4 bases to trimming and J lost 2 bases, with 11 bases between them. This CDR3 has 14 amino acids. Per the germline V gene, CDR1 is ENHRY and CDR2 is SYGVKD.

The rearrangement uses TRBV7-2 and TRBJ2-5; D may correspond to TRBD1 or TRBD2 (6 bases each). Trimming left V 1 base short and J 1 base short, with 13 bases between. Germline lookup yields CDR1 SGHTA and CDR2 FQGNSA. This CDR3 spans 16 amino acids. CDR3 residues: CASSLGGAPLQETQYF. The CDR3, as DNA: TGTGCCAGCAGCTTAGGGGGGGCCCCTCTCCAAGAGACCCAGTACTTC.

The chain is built from TRBV30 and TRBJ2-5, with 7 bases identical to TRBD2. The V gene end was trimmed by 4 bases and the J gene end by 2 bases; junction bases not matched to a gene: 7. CDR1 and CDR2 from the germline V gene are GTSNPN and SVGIG (reference sequence). This CDR3 has 14 amino acids. CDR3 loop: CAWTSGLLQETQYF. The CDR3 bases are TGTGCCTGGACTAGCGGACTACTACAAGAGACCCAGTACTTC.

This clone was observed a handful of times. The chain is built from TRBV29-1 and TRBJ1-2; TRBD1 agrees at 7 bases. The V and J ends lost 6 bases and 0 bases, in that order; junction bases with no gene match: 10. The CDR3 sequence is 15 residues long. Germline V gives CDR1 SQVTM, CDR2 ANQGSEA. The DNA for the CDR3 is TGCAGCGTCCGGGACAGCTACCGAGCTAACTATGGCTACACCTTC. Protein sequence: CSVRDSYRANYGYTF.

The chain has TRBV1 and TRBJ2-1; no check of the table's D call, TRBD2, against the DNA was made. TRBV1 is deemed a pseudogene. There are 17 residues in the CDR3. The CDR3 DNA follows: TGCACCAGCAGCCAAGAGCAATCGGAGGGGTCCTACAATGAGCAGTTCTTC. It is translated as CTSSQEQSEGSYNEQFF.

This rearrangement joins TRBV19 to TRBJ1-2, with D hard to call. The CDR3 spans 17 residues. Germline V lookup: CDR1 LNHDA, CDR2 SQIVND (reference sequence). V shed 6 bases and J shed 5 bases, with 25 bases lying between them. As DNA, the CDR3 is TGTGCCAGTAGGCCCACTTCCGGGAGTGTCGCTCTTTATGGCTACACCTTC. It is translated as CASRPTSGSVALYGYTF.

This chain joins TRBV7-9 and TRBJ1-5, with a tentative D call TRBD1 (6 bases). Germline V gene sequence: CDR1 SEHNR, CDR2 FQNEAQ (reference sequence). This CDR3 is built from 14 residues. Trimming pared 6 bases from V and 0 bases from J, leaving 9 bases between. The CDR3 DNA sequence: TGTGCCAGCAGTCAACAGGGTAGCAATCAGCCCCAGCATTTT. This codes for CASSQQGSNQPQHF. The variable domain in full, completed from reference TRBV7-9 and TRBJ1-5, reads DTGVSQNPRHKITKRGQNVTFRCDPISEHNRLYWYRQTLGQGPEFLTYFQNEAQLEKSRLLSDRFSAERPKGSFSTLEIQRTEQGDSAMYLCASSQQGSNQPQHFGDGTRLSIL.

Only a few counts were recorded for this clone. V usage is TRBV5-4 and J usage is TRBJ1-6; TRBD1 matches at 10 bases. J was trimmed by 5 bases and V by 5 bases; bases with no gene match: 13. The CDR3 sequence is 18 residues long. CDR1 and CDR2 from the germline V gene are SGHNT and YYREEE (reference sequence). This chain's CDR3 is CASRPDRGTPLDNSPLHF. The CDR3 nucleotides are TGTGCCAGCAGACCGGACAGGGGGACTCCCCTCGATAATTCACCCCTCCACTTT.

V and J are TRBV5-1 and TRBJ2-7, with 8 positions matching TRBD1. The CDR3 runs 15 residues. Germline V gives CDR1 SGHRS, CDR2 YFSETQ. V shed 0 bases and J 4 bases; nucleotides not matched to a gene: 6. DNA of the CDR3: TGCGCCAGCAGCTTGGCCGGACAGGGAGGATACGAGCAGTACTTC. Protein: CASSLAGQGGYEQYF.

This clone is termed medium-sized. CDR3 DNA: TGTGCCAGTAGCTCTCCGGGACTAGCTTACGAGCAGTACTTC. It codes for CASSSPGLAYEQYF. The genes are TRBV19 and TRBJ2-7; 9 nucleotides agree with TRBD2. In germline, CDR1 is LNHDA, CDR2 SQIVND (reference sequence). This CDR3 spans 14 amino acids. V shed 6 bases, J shed 4 bases, and the junction held 7 bases outside the gene matches.

This chain connects TRBV4-3 to TRBJ2-1; possibly TRBD1 for D (5 bases). CDR1 is LGHNA, CDR2 YSLEER, per germline. Deletions cut 0 bases from V and 8 bases from J, with 14 bases between. This CDR3 comprises 15 residues. The CDR3 nucleotides read TGCGCCAGCAGCCAAGAACCAGGGCAGAACCATGAGCAGTTCTTC. It specifies CASSQEPGQNHEQFF.

The V call is TRBV11-2, the J call TRBJ1-4; 9 bases align to TRBD1. The CDR3 is made up of 15 amino acids. V dropped 3 bases and J dropped 6; count of bases not matched to a gene: 5. Germline V gene data show CDR1 as SGHAT and CDR2 as FQNNGV. CDR3 DNA: TGTGCCAGCAGCTTGGGGGACAGGGACCATGAAAAACTGTTTTTT. Translating gives CASSLGDRDHEKLFF. Using reference TRBV11-2 and TRBJ1-4 for the parts outside the CDR3, the full variable domain is EAGVAQSPRYKIIEKRQSVAFWCNPISGHATLYWYQQILGQGPKLLIQFQNNGVVDDSQLPKDRFSAERLKGVDSTLKIQPAKLEDSAVYLCASSLGDRDHEKLFFGSGTQLSVL.

The rearrangement uses TRBV29-1 and TRBJ1-2; possible D gene TRBD1, 5 bases. CDR1 is SQVTM and CDR2 is ANQGSEA in the germline V gene. The V end lost 6 bases, the J end lost 8 bases, and 22 bases lay between the germline ends. The CDR3 length is 14 residues. In DNA form, the CDR3 reads TGCAGCGTGCCCGGGGCGTGGGGTTTACGCGGCTACACCTTC. Protein product: CSVPGAWGLRGYTF.

Concerning this clone itself: Germline is not matched at one junction end, which may reflect a read error. J is TRBJ2-1 and V is TRBV30; D is uncertain. The germline V gene has CDR1 GTSNPN and CDR2 SVGIG (reference sequence). The CDR3 has 10 amino acids. CDR3 in amino acids: CALNSPSLLF. DNA for the CDR3: TGTGCACTAAATTCCCCCTCCCTGCTCTTC.